Listed below are T cell receptor beta chains from one sample, sequenced in a study of CD8 T cells in ankylosing spondylitis. TCRdb redid the calling of the 5' RACE reads with MiXCR, one entry per CDR3 protein. The sample yields 700,000 or so distinct CDR3 sequences, roughly 20% seen once. The sequenced material came from blood, either unsorted or a sorted T cell fraction (not recorded which). The receptors derive from a male donor with ankylosing spondylitis. Both conserved end residues are part of each CDR3. D genes are given only for firm matches. Clone sizes are given selectively: once, few, many, or a class where the clone is expanded.

CDR3aa	d_gene	j_gene	abundance	v_gene
CASSRPGQGNEQYF	TRBD1	TRBJ2-7	few	TRBV6-2/TRBV6-3
CAISPTGSDAQMNTGELFF	-	TRBJ2-2	-	TRBV12-3/TRBV12-4
CASRRTGSIPEQYF	TRBD1	TRBJ2-7	-	TRBV3-1
CASSRTSGISYEHYF	TRBD2	TRBJ2-7	few	TRBV12-3/TRBV12-4
CSARDVFGQGARNTEAFF	TRBD1	TRBJ1-1	few	TRBV20-1
CASISRGTTGELFF	-	TRBJ2-2	few	TRBV12-3/TRBV12-4
CASSKASYQETQYF	-	TRBJ2-5	many	TRBV12-3/TRBV12-4
CASSWGLQTEQYF	-	TRBJ2-7	many	TRBV11-2
CASSLAGGRSSEQYF	TRBD2	TRBJ2-7	-	TRBV28
CASSFDRSGANVLTF	-	TRBJ2-6	many	TRBV5-1
CASPSDIGKNTEAFF	-	TRBJ1-1	-	TRBV25-1
CAISEKFDQPQHF	-	TRBJ1-5	few	TRBV10-3
CASSIRGTGSGNTIYF	TRBD1	TRBJ1-3	-	TRBV9
CASSTRTSGRAYEQFF	TRBD2	TRBJ2-1	few	TRBV7-2
CASSQDQRPELFF	-	TRBJ1-4	many	TRBV4-3
CASGRGVNTEAFF	-	TRBJ1-1	few	TRBV4-1
CASSVRTSEYSEQFF	TRBD2	TRBJ2-1	few	TRBV4-1
CSARNERASSYNEQFF	-	TRBJ2-1	few	TRBV20-1
CSAATTSGRARVYNEQFF	TRBD2	TRBJ2-1	few	TRBV20-1
CASSSGGVPTTDTQYF	TRBD2	TRBJ2-3	few	TRBV12-3/TRBV12-4